This T cell receptor beta chain was identified during a study of a mutant IDH1 vaccine in newly diagnosed glioma. Whole-study context: Visits designated V12 and V13 were conducted at weeks 35 and 47, respectively.

As for time point: week 35, safety follow-up. Vaccination comprised doses that each held 300 ug of mutant IDH1 20-mer peptide, plus topical imiquimod. Germline CDR1 is SGDLS and CDR2 is YYNGEE. CDR3 length: 14 residues. The ends lost 3 bases at V and 10 bases at J; junction bases unmatched: 9. Clones were sequenced by immunoSEQ multiplex PCR, and TCRdb holds only the in-frame ones, with some missing. The data hold approximately 44,000 clones, with over 60% observed a single time. On this clone: The antigen is undetermined.

The source of this sequence is a man aged 40-50 years with glioma. The chain combines TRBV9 with TRBJ2-1; 8 nucleotides agree with TRBD2. This sample comprised PBMCs, obtained from a glioma patient whose treatment included an IDH1 peptide vaccine. In DNA, the CDR3 is TGTGCCAGCAGCGCCCCCCGGGCGGGAGGCGAGCAGTTCTTC. It codes for CASSAPRAGGEQFF. Full variable domain (remainder filled in from reference TRBV9 and TRBJ2-1): DSGVTQTPKHLITATGQRVTLRCSPRSGDLSVYWYQQSLDQGLQFLIQYYNGEERAKGNILERFSAQQFPDLHSELNLSSLELGDSALYFCASSAPRAGGEQFFGPGTRLTVL.